This TCR beta chain originates from a study of siplizumab effects on memory and regulatory T cells. Findings and limits, study-wide: Controls showed an average of around 28% Treg-derived mappable alloreactive CD4+ clones, while siplizumab showed 60% to 80%. Unstimulated subsets contained matches for only a minor fraction of alloreactive clones.

With regard to this clone: Its target is not known.

Using immunoSEQ multiplex PCR, the repertoire was profiled, and TCRdb retains in-frame clones only, with some absent. Altogether tens of thousands of clones are present, 80% to 90% being singletons, with the ten largest covering 1.5% to 2%. The receptor comes from a human donor in good health. The sample was Tregs sorted from blood.

CDR3 amino acids: CASSKQGASTEAFF. CDR3 in DNA: TGTGCCAGCTCGAAACAGGGGGCGAGCACTGAAGCTTTCTTT. V is TRBV18 and J is TRBJ1-1; 9 bases are a match to TRBD1. Germline V gene lookup returns CDR1 KGHSH and CDR2 LQKENI. The length of the CDR3 is 14 residues. Losses at the gene ends were 6 bases for V and 4 bases for J; bases not matched to a gene: 6.